These T cell receptor beta chains were read from a single sample in a study of blood T cell repertoires in COVID-19. Clones were read by immunoSEQ multiplex PCR, and TCRdb kept only the in-frame ones, dropping some. The sample contains some 200,000 clones, less than 90% of which appear only once. The sample consisted of peripheral blood. The source of these receptors is a woman in her 70s with acute or convalescent COVID-19. CDR3s include the opening cysteine and the closing phenylalanine or tryptophan. The D gene is left open where the match is weak. A clone size is listed for some rows: how often the clone was seen (once, few, many), or a class if it is expanded.

J gene	V gene	D gene	clone size	CDR3 DNA	CDR3 protein
TRBJ1-2	TRBV11-2	-	-	TGTGCCAGCAGCTTAGATTCTGGGACATCCCGCTATGGCTACACCTTC	CASSLDSGTSRYGYTF
TRBJ1-3	TRBV7-2	-	few	TGTGCCAGCAGCTCACGAGGAGGGACTGGAAACACCATATATTTT	CASSSRGGTGNTIYF
TRBJ1-5	TRBV6-2/TRBV6-3	-	-	TGTGCCAGCAGTTCCCAGGGTCAGCCCCAGCATTTT	CASSSQGQPQHF
TRBJ2-7	TRBV15	TRBD2	-	TGTGCCACCAGCAGAGATCGGGAGGGACGAGGAGTCGACGAGCAGTACTTC	CATSRDREGRGVDEQYF
TRBJ2-1	TRBV7-2	-	once	TGTGCCAGCAGCTTAGCGTTTTCCGTCAATGAGCAGTTCTTC	CASSLAFSVNEQFF
TRBJ1-3	TRBV3-1/TRBV3-2	-	-	TGTGCCAGCAGTCTACAGGGCCCCTCTGGAAACACCATATATTTT	CASSLQGPSGNTIYF
TRBJ2-1	TRBV4-1	-	-	TGCGCCAGCAGCCAAGATGTCAGAACTATCAATGAGCAGTTCTTC	CASSQDVRTINEQFF
TRBJ1-4	TRBV9	-	-	TGTGCCAGCAGTGTTGACAGTTACGGGGAAAAACTGTTTTTT	CASSVDSYGEKLFF
TRBJ1-2	TRBV15	TRBD1	-	TGTGCCACCAGCAGAGCTGGAGACAGGGGGCATGGCTACACCTTC	CATSRAGDRGHGYTF
TRBJ1-2	TRBV11-2	-	once	TGTGCCAGCAGCCCGGTTGGTGGTGGCTACACCTTC	CASSPVGGGYTF
TRBJ1-6	TRBV7-2	-	-	TGTGCCAGCAGCTTTTCGCTCCCGAAGGGGGATTCACCCCTCCACTTT	CASSFSLPKGDSPLHF